Sequencing of this T cell receptor beta chain was carried out in a study of a mutant IDH1 vaccine in newly diagnosed glioma. As for the study in general: Antecedent treatment encompassed radiotherapy, temozolomide, or their combination; the majority received both.

Study-wide results and caveats: Of the patients, 85% to 95% had vaccine-induced immune responses. Pseudoprogression seemed unlinked to shifts in top peripheral T cell clonotypes.

Clones were sequenced by immunoSEQ multiplex PCR, and TCRdb holds only the in-frame ones, with some missing. The sample yields about 88,000 clones, around 80% seen once. The junction had 8 bases not matched to a gene; V was cut back by 6 bases and J by 1 base. The CDR3 is made up of 15 amino acids. CDR1 is WNHNN, CDR2 SYGVQD, per germline (reference sequence). As regards this clone: Its target is unknown.

Time point meaning: baseline, week 1 (first vaccination visit). Treatment denoted: pre-vaccination baseline after standard-of-care therapy. The material sequenced was PBMCs, taken from a glioma patient treated with radiotherapy, temozolomide or both. The chain is built from TRBV10-1 and TRBJ2-7; TRBD1 aligns across 8 bases. The receptor was derived from a man aged 40-50 years with glioma. Some clones in this sample may be carry-over from other donors' samples. This chain's CDR3 is CASSPGQANSYEQYF. The CDR3 nucleotides are TGCGCCAGCAGCCCGGGACAGGCGAATTCCTACGAGCAGTACTTC.